This TCR beta chain stems from a study of T cell repertoires in cytomegalovirus infection. Study-wide findings and caveats: Of the TCR beta families, the public ones yielded a cumulative frequency that identified carriers of CMV plus the relevant HLA.

This clonotype was recorded a few times. No antigen is known for it. TCRdb reprocessed the reads with MiXCR, giving one entry per CDR3 protein. In the table there are approximately 220,000 distinct CDR3 sequences, 30% to 45% of which are singletons. Germline CDR1 SGHTA, CDR2 FQGTGA. V was cut by 6 bases and J by 3 bases, with 11 bases left in between. This CDR3 region has 13 residues. This receptor was obtained from a human donor in good health (CMV status not recorded). Some clones in this sample may be carry-over from other donors' samples. The rearrangement uses TRBV7-3 and TRBJ1-1; D is uncertain. The sample in question was CD8+ T cells from cultured PBMCs, obtained from culture after CMV antigen stimulation. The CDR3 sequence is CASRGKLDTEAFF. Here the CDR3 DNA reads TGTGCCAGCAGGGGTAAACTAGACACTGAAGCTTTCTTT. The entire variable domain, with the rest obtained from reference TRBV7-3 and TRBJ1-1, is as follows: GAGVSQTPSNKVTEKGKYVELRCDPISGHTALYWYRQSLGQGPEFLIYFQGTGAADDSGLPNDRFFAVRPEGSVSTLKIQRTERGDSAVYLCASRGKLDTEAFFGQGTRLTVV.